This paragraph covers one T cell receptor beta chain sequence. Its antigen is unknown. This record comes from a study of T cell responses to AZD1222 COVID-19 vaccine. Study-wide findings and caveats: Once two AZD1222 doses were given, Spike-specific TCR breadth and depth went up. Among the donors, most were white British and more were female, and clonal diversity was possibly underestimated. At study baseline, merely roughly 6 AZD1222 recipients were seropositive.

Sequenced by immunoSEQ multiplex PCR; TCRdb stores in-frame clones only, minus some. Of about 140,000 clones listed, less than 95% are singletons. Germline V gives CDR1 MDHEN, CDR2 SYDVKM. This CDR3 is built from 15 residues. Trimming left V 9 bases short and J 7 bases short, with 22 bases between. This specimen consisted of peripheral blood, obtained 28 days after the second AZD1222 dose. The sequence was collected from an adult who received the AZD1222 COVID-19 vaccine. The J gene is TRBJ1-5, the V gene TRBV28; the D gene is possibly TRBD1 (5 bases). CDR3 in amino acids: CASFRDVEPGQPQHF. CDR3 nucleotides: TGTGCCAGTTTCCGGGACGTAGAACCTGGCCAGCCCCAGCATTTT.